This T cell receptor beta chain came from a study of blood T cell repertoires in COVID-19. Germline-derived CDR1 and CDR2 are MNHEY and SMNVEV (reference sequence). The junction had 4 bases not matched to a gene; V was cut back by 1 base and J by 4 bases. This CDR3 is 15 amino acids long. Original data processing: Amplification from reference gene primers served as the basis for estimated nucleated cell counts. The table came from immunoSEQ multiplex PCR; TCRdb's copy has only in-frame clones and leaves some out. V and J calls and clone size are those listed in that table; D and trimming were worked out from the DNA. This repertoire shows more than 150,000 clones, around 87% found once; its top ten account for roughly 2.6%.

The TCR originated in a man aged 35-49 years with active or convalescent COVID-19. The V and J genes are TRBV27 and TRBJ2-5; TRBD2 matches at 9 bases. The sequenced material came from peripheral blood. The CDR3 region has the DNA TGTGCCAGCAGTTTATGGCGGGGGGGCGTAGAGACCCAGTACTTC. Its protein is CASSLWRGGVETQYF.